The T cell receptor beta chain under discussion was sequenced for a study of shared clonotypes between healthy human individuals. Clones were sequenced by immunoSEQ multiplex PCR, and TCRdb holds only the in-frame ones, with some missing. Counted here are approximately 480,000 clones, 75% to 80% occurring once; the ten biggest clones make up roughly an eighth. The CDR3 loop spans 16 amino acids. V shed 4 bases and J 5 bases; nucleotides not matched to a gene: 10. Germline assignment: CDR1 MGHRA and CDR2 YSYEKL. The J gene is TRBJ2-5, the V gene TRBV4-1; 10 bases map to TRBD2. The sample was PBMCs. This TCR derives from a woman aged 40 to 55 in good health. Some clones in this sample may be carry-over from other donors' samples. The CDR3, as DNA: TGCGCCAGCAGCCCCCTGGGACTAGCGTCTGTGGAGACCCAGTACTTC. Translating it yields CASSPLGLASVETQYF.